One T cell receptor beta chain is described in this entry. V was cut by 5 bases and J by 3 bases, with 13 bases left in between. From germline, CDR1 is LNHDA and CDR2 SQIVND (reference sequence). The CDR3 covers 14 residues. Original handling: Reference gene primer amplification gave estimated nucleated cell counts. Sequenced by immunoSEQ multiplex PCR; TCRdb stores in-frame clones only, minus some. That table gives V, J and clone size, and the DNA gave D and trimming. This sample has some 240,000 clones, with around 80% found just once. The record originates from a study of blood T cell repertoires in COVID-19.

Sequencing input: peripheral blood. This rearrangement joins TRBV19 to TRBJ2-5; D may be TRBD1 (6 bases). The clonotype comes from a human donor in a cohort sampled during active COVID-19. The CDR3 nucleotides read TGTGCCAGTAGTGAGGGGGTCGCTAAAGAGACCCAGTACTTC. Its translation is CASSEGVAKETQYF. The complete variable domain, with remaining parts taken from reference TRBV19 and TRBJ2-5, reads DGGITQSPKYLFRKEGQNVTLSCEQNLNHDAMYWYRQDPGQGLRLIYYSQIVNDFQKGDIAEGYSVSREKKESFPLTVTSAQKNPTAFYLCASSEGVAKETQYFGPGTRLLVL.